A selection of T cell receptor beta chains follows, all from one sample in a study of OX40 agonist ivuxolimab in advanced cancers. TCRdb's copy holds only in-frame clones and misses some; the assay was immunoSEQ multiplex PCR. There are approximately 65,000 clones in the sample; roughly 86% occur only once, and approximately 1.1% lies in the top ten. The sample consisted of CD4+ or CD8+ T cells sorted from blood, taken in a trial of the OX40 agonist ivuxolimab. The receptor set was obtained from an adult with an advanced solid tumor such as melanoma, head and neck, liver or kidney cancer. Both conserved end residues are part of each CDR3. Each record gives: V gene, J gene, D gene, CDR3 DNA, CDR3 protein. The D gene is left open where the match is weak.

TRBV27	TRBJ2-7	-	TGTGCCAGCAGTCCACAGCCGTCCTACGAGCAGTACTTC	CASSPQPSYEQYF
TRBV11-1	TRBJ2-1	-	TGTGCCAGCAGCTTACTAGGGACTCTCTACAATGAGCAGTTCTTC	CASSLLGTLYNEQFF
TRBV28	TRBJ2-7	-	TGTGCCAGCATGGCAGCGGGCGACTCCTACGAGCAGTACTTC	CASMAAGDSYEQYF
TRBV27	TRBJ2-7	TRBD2	TGTGCCAGCAGCTCCCCACTAGCGGGAACCCTCGAGCAGTACTTC	CASSSPLAGTLEQYF
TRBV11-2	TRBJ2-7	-	TGTGCCAGCAGCTTAGACAGGGGCTACGAGCAGTACTTC	CASSLDRGYEQYF
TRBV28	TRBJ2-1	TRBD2	TGTGCCAGCAGTCTTTACATGGGAGGGAGCTCCTACAATGAGCAGTTCTTC	CASSLYMGGSSYNEQFF
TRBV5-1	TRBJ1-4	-	TGCGCCAGCAGAAATACAGGCCAAGCAACTAATGAAAAACTGTTTTTT	CASRNTGQATNEKLFF
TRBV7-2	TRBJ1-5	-	TGTGCCAGCAGCCGAGGGGTTCGGGAGCCCCAGCATTTT	CASSRGVREPQHF
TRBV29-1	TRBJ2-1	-	TGCAGCGTCCGAGCAGGGGTCGAGCAGTTCTTC	CSVRAGVEQFF
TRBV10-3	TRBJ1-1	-	TGTGCCATCACCGAGACCCGGTTCACTGAAGCTTTCTTT	CAITETRFTEAFF
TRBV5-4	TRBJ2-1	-	TGTGCCAGCAGCTTGGATGGGAGCCAACCCTACAATGAGCAGTTCTTC	CASSLDGSQPYNEQFF